This T cell receptor beta chain was recovered during a study of T cell responses to AZD1222 COVID-19 vaccine. On the study more broadly: Analyses pooled second doses at about 4 or about 12 weeks. General study results and limits: Nearly half of spike-specific TCRs reportedly go after variant regions that carry no mutations. Breadth and depth of Spike-specific TCRs rose after two AZD1222 doses.

Germline CDR1 MNHNY, CDR2 SVGAGI (reference sequence). The ends lost 5 bases at V and 5 bases at J; junction bases unmatched: 10. The CDR3 totals 16 residues. On this clone itself: Its antigen is unknown.

Sequencing used immunoSEQ multiplex PCR; TCRdb keeps in-frame clones, though not all of them. The table lists around 99,000 clones, around 90% of them singletons, with 3.5% to 4.5% in the top ten. The J gene is TRBJ2-3, the V gene TRBV6-6; 10 nucleotides align to TRBD2. The receptor's source is an adult in good health. Sequenced here: peripheral blood, sampled on day 0 of AZD1222 vaccination. The CDR3 DNA is TGTGCCAGCAGTACACCTACTAGCGGGGTTAAAGATACGCAGTATTTT. Its protein product is CASSTPTSGVKDTQYF.